The 23 T cell receptor beta chains in this list originate from one sample, sequenced in a study of blood T cell repertoires in COVID-19. The repertoire was sequenced with immunoSEQ multiplex PCR; TCRdb's copy has only in-frame clones and lacks some. The sample has approximately 32,000 clones, around 88% seen once; the top ten hold around 4.9%. The sample taken for sequencing was peripheral blood. The receptor source for this set is a woman between 65 and 79 years old with active COVID-19.

This sequence joins TRBV9 and TRBJ2-1, with 14 positions matching TRBD2. The CDR3 covers 16 residues. Losses at the gene ends were 2 bases for V and 6 bases for J; bases not matched to a gene: 4. Germline-derived CDR1 and CDR2 are SGDLS and YYNGEE. The CDR3 is CASSVRTSGGSNEQFF. CDR3 bases: TGTGCCAGCAGCGTGCGGACTAGCGGGGGGAGCAATGAGCAGTTCTTC. The variable domain in full, with the rest retrieved from reference TRBV9 and TRBJ2-1, is DSGVTQTPKHLITATGQRVTLRCSPRSGDLSVYWYQQSLDQGLQFLIQYYNGEERAKGNILERFSAQQFPDLHSELNLSSLELGDSALYFCASSVRTSGGSNEQFFGPGTRLTVL.

The sample holds one count of this clone. The rearrangement links TRBV2 to TRBJ2-1, with D tentatively TRBD1 (6 bases). Trimming shortened V by 10 bases and J by 3 bases, and 19 bases separated the two germline ends. Germline lookup yields CDR1 SNHLY and CDR2 FYNNEI. This CDR3 has 15 amino acids. The CDR3, as DNA: TGTGCCACCTCCCGAGGGGACAAAAACTACAATGAGCAGTTCTTC. Translated: CATSRGDKNYNEQFF.

This clone is a singleton in its sample. The chain has TRBV2 and TRBJ2-2, with D perhaps matching TRBD1 (6 bases). V dropped 7 bases and J dropped 4 bases, with 22 bases sitting between them. Germline loops: CDR1 SNHLY, CDR2 FYNNEI. The CDR3 spans 17 residues. CDR3 amino acids: CASMPPRQAEPTGELFF. DNA for the CDR3: TGTGCCAGCATGCCCCCTCGACAGGCCGAACCCACCGGGGAGCTGTTTTTT.

V and J are TRBV21-1 and TRBJ1-6; TRBD1 is taken as the D call from the table, unchecked against the DNA. TRBV21-1 is a pseudogene segment. This CDR3 region has 16 residues. As DNA, the CDR3 is TGTGCCAGCAGCAAAGATATGGGGCCCCCCGATTCACCCCTCCACTTT. This gives the protein CASSKDMGPPDSPLHF.

This chain connects TRBV7-8 to TRBJ2-3; weak D call: TRBD1 (5 bases). The ends were cut back, 5 bases at V and 2 bases at J, with 11 bases in the middle. The germline gives CDR1 SGHVS, CDR2 FQNEAQ. This CDR3 has 14 residues. Written as DNA, the CDR3 is TGTGCCAGCAGCCCAGACAGCAACACAGATACGCAGTATTTT. Translation: CASSPDSNTDTQYF.

V and J are TRBV11-3 and TRBJ2-4; D unclear. Germline V gene sequence: CDR1 SGHNT, CDR2 YENEEA. This CDR3 is 12 amino acids long. V was pared by 5 bases and J by 5 bases, with 7 bases between. CDR3 sequence reads: CASSPRENIQYF. The CDR3 coding sequence is TGTGCCAGCAGCCCCCGGGAAAACATTCAGTACTTC.

This CDR3 reads CASSTGLSLIYNEQFF. In DNA form, the CDR3 reads TGTGCCAGCAGCACAGGGCTCTCCCTTATCTACAATGAGCAGTTCTTC. This sequence joins TRBV7-8 and TRBJ2-1, with D possibly being TRBD1 (6 bases). This CDR3 spans 16 amino acids. CDR1 and CDR2 from the germline V gene are SGHVS and FQNEAQ. Between the trimmed V and J ends, which lost 5 bases and 3 bases, there was a span of 17 bases.

The V gene is TRBV7-9, the J gene TRBJ1-6; D unresolved. The V end lost 0 bases, the J end lost 0 bases, and 6 bases lay between the germline ends. The CDR3 runs 16 residues. Germline CDR1 is SEHNR and CDR2 is FQNEAQ (reference sequence). The CDR3 loop reads CASSLAESSYNSPLHF. CDR3 nucleotides: TGTGCCAGCAGCTTAGCAGAGAGCTCCTATAATTCACCCCTCCACTTT. Together with reference TRBV7-9 and TRBJ1-6, the CDR3 gives the full variable domain: DTGVSQNPRHKITKRGQNVTFRCDPISEHNRLYWYRQTLGQGPEFLTYFQNEAQLEKSRLLSDRFSAERPKGSFSTLEIQRTEQGDSAMYLCASSLAESSYNSPLHFGNGTRLTVT.

The chain links TRBV2 to TRBJ1-1; D not certain. The CDR3 sequence is 11 residues long. CDR1 is SNHLY, CDR2 FYNNEI, per germline. Trimming removed 7 bases at V and 11 bases at J, with 14 bases between. This CDR3 is CASKPARVAFF. The DNA for the CDR3 is TGTGCCAGCAAACCGGCGAGGGTTGCTTTCTTT.

For the CDR3, the DNA is TGTGCCAGCAGGGGGGGTTCGGGCGGAGAGACCCAGTACTTC. It yields the protein CASRGGSGGETQYF. The V and J genes are TRBV2 and TRBJ2-5, with a weak D call TRBD2 (6 bases). This CDR3 has 14 residues. Germline V lookup: CDR1 SNHLY, CDR2 FYNNEI. V was trimmed by 6 bases and J by 4 bases, leaving 15 bases between them.

The chain couples TRBV7-3 to TRBJ2-1, with TRBD2 matching 8 bases. In germline, CDR1 is SGHTA, CDR2 FQGTGA. Losses at the gene ends were 2 bases for V and 7 bases for J; bases not matched to a gene: 7. CDR3 length: 15 residues. This chain's CDR3 is CASSLERGFPNEQFF. For the CDR3, the DNA is TGTGCCAGCAGCTTAGAGCGGGGGTTCCCTAATGAGCAGTTCTTC.

The V gene is TRBV5-1, the J gene TRBJ2-1; a possible D gene is TRBD2 (7 bases). Germline V gene sequence: CDR1 SGHRS, CDR2 YFSETQ. Trimming left V 0 bases short and J 2 bases short, with 21 bases between. The CDR3 contains 19 residues. CDR3 sequence reads: CASSLAGGRAGGPYNEQFF. CDR3 DNA: TGCGCCAGCAGCTTGGCCGGGGGGCGCGCCGGAGGCCCCTACAATGAGCAGTTCTTC.

The chain carries TRBV7-8 and TRBJ2-1; TRBD1 matches 8 bases. Germline CDR1 reads SGHVS; CDR2 reads FQNEAQ. The CDR3 runs 15 residues. V lost 3 bases to trimming and J lost 2 bases; unmatched junction nucleotides: 3. CDR3 nucleotides: TGTGCCAGCAGCTTCGGACAGGGTCCCTACAATGAGCAGTTCTTC. This codes for CASSFGQGPYNEQFF.

The genes are TRBV11-2 and TRBJ2-3; 10 positions match TRBD2. The ends lost 5 bases at V and 4 bases at J; junction bases unmatched: 6. The germline V gene encodes CDR1 SGHAT and CDR2 FQNNGV. The CDR3 is 15 residues long. The chain's CDR3 is CASSPQRGGADTQYF. As DNA, the CDR3 is TGTGCCAGCAGCCCCCAGCGGGGGGGGGCAGATACGCAGTATTTT.

The J gene is TRBJ2-1, the V gene TRBV7-6; TRBD2 is a possible D gene (6 bases). CDR1 SGHVS and CDR2 FNYEAQ come from the germline V gene. The CDR3 extends over 15 amino acids. Trimming removed 1 base from V and 6 bases from J, with 13 bases in between. The CDR3 DNA reads TGTGCCAGCAGCTTAGGGCTAGCGAGAGGCAATGAGCAGTTCTTC. Its translation: CASSLGLARGNEQFF.

The chain links TRBV5-4 to TRBJ2-5, with D possibly matching TRBD1 (6 bases). Germline V gene sequence: CDR1 SGHNT, CDR2 YYREEE (reference sequence). The CDR3 runs to 15 residues. V was cut by 4 bases and J by 8 bases, with 21 bases left in between. The CDR3 spells CASSVGGGAAETQYF. CDR3 DNA sequence: TGTGCCAGCAGCGTGGGTGGGGGCGCGGCTGAAACCCAGTACTTC.

The chain links TRBV3-1 (or the pseudogene TRBV3-2) to TRBJ2-5; 8 bases line up with TRBD2. Per germline, CDR1 LGHDT and CDR2 YNNKEL (reference sequence). The V segment lost 4 bases and the J segment 5 bases; nucleotides outside the gene matches: 6. The CDR3 has 14 amino acids. CDR3 loop: CASSLRGGRETQYF. CDR3 sequence (DNA): TGTGCCAGCAGCCTCCGGGGGGGCCGGGAGACCCAGTACTTC.

The V gene is TRBV7-2, the J gene TRBJ2-7, with a possible D match to TRBD2 (5 bases). V lost 2 bases and J lost 4, with 12 bases in between. Germline loops: CDR1 SGHTA, CDR2 FQGNSA. This CDR3 is 14 amino acids long. CDR3: CASSLNGVAYEQYF. CDR3 coding DNA: TGTGCCAGCAGCTTAAACGGGGTTGCTTACGAGCAGTACTTC.

The V call is TRBV28, the J call TRBJ1-6, with D maybe TRBD1 (6 bases). Germline assignment: CDR1 MDHEN and CDR2 SYDVKM. CDR3 size: 13 residues. Trimming pared 5 bases from V and 7 bases from J, leaving 9 bases between. CDR3 sequence reads: CASSNTGNSPLHF. The CDR3 region has the DNA TGTGCCAGCAGTAACACAGGGAATTCACCCCTCCACTTT.

CDR3 nucleotides: TGTGCCAGCAGCTTAGCGGAGTCCTTGCATACCCCGAATGGTGAGCAGTTCTTC. This gives the protein CASSLAESLHTPNGEQFF. The chain links TRBV7-2 to TRBJ2-1; D gene uncertain. The CDR3 runs 18 residues. V lost 0 bases and J 9 bases, leaving 24 bases between the germline ends. In germline, CDR1 is SGHTA, CDR2 FQGNSA.

V and J are TRBV7-9 and TRBJ2-1; 8 bases align to TRBD2. This CDR3 is 15 amino acids long. Losses at the gene ends were 3 bases for V and 2 bases for J; bases not matched to a gene: 3. CDR1 SEHNR and CDR2 FQNEAQ come from the germline V gene (reference sequence). CDR3 in DNA: TGTGCCAGCAGCTTTTTAGCGGGGCCCTACAATGAGCAGTTCTTC. This encodes CASSFLAGPYNEQFF.

V and J are TRBV18 and TRBJ2-3; 11 bases are shared with TRBD2. This CDR3 has 17 amino acids. V gave up 3 bases and J gave up 3 bases; unmatched junction bases: 8. Germline V gene lookup returns CDR1 KGHSH and CDR2 LQKENI. The CDR3 DNA sequence: TGTGCCAGCTCACCCGGAATAGCGGGGGGGCCAACAGATACGCAGTATTTT. The encoded protein is CASSPGIAGGPTDTQYF. Drawing the rest from reference TRBV18 and TRBJ2-3, the complete variable domain is NAGVMQNPRHLVRRRGQEARLRCSPMKGHSHVYWYRQLPEEGLKFMVYLQKENIIDESGMPKERFSAEFPKEGPSILRIQQVVRGDSAAYFCASSPGIAGGPTDTQYFGPGTRLTVL.

V usage is TRBV5-4 and J usage is TRBJ2-7, with 7 bases identical to TRBD2. Germline trimming cut 1 base from V and 0 bases from J; bases unmatched to any gene: 4. Germline assignment: CDR1 SGHNT and CDR2 YYREEE (reference sequence). CDR3 length: 15 residues. The CDR3: CASSLLGGSSYEQYF. The CDR3 DNA is TGTGCCAGCAGCTTGTTAGGCGGGAGCTCCTACGAGCAGTACTTC. Full variable domain (remainder filled in from reference TRBV5-4 and TRBJ2-7): ETGVTQSPTHLIKTRGQQVTLRCSSQSGHNTVSWYQQALGQGPQFIFQYYREEENGRGNFPPRFSGLQFPNYSSELNVNALELDDSALYLCASSLLGGSSYEQYFGPGTRLTVT.